The clone carrying this T cell receptor (beta chain) was picked up one time. Generated by immunoSEQ multiplex PCR, the TCRdb table keeps only in-frame clones and is missing some. The sample has roughly 55,000 clones; 95% to 96% are singletons. This entry is derived from a study of control samples from healthy donors and cancer patients. CDR3 length: 14 residues. Germline V lookup: CDR1 MDHEN, CDR2 SYDVKM. Between the trimmed V and J ends, which lost 6 bases and 8 bases, there was a span of 14 bases. The chain recombines TRBV28 with TRBJ1-6; D unclear. This receptor was taken from a woman younger than 30 in good health. Sequencing was done on a sample of blood. This CDR3 reads CASSQTSNYSPLHF. The DNA of the CDR3 is TGTGCCAGCAGCCAGACCTCTAACTATTCACCCCTCCACTTT.